This T cell receptor beta chain was retrieved from a study of blood T cell repertoires in COVID-19. About the research overall: The United States, Italy and Spain provided the acute and convalescent COVID-19 samples. T cells, B-cell-depleted T cells, or PBMCs provided the cDNA or gDNA that served as material.

The authors' processing: It was from reference gene primer amplification that nucleated cell counts were estimated. TCRdb's table, derived via immunoSEQ multiplex PCR, lists solely in-frame clones and lacks some. That table gives V, J and clone size, and the DNA gave D and trimming. The profile shows about 110,000 clones, 82% of them singletons. V lost 4 bases to trimming and J lost 6 bases; unmatched junction nucleotides: 5. Germline assignment: CDR1 SGHRS and CDR2 YFSETQ. There are 14 residues in the CDR3. Sequenced: peripheral blood. The TCR originated in a man between 65 and 80 years old with acute or convalescent COVID-19. The V gene is TRBV5-1, the J gene TRBJ2-7; 12 bases line up with TRBD1. The CDR3 sequence is CASSRGQGASEQYF. DNA for the CDR3: TGCGCCAGCAGCAGGGGACAGGGGGCGTCCGAGCAGTACTTC.